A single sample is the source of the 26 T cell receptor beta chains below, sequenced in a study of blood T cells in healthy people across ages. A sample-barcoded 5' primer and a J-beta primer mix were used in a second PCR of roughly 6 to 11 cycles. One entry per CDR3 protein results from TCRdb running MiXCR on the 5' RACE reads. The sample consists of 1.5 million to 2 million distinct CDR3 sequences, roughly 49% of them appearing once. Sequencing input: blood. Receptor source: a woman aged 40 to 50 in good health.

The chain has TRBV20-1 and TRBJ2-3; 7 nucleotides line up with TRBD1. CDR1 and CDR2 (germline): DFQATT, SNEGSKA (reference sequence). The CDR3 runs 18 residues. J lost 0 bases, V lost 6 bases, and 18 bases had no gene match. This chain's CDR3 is CSAQGFEDRRSSTDTQYF. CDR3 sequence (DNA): TGCAGTGCGCAGGGTTTTGAGGACAGGCGCTCTAGCACAGATACGCAGTATTTT.

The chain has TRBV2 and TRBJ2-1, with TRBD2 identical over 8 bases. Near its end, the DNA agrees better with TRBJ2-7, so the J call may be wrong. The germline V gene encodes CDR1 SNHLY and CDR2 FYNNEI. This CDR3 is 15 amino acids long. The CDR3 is CASRSAGGPYNEQYF. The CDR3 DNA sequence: TGTGCCAGCAGGTCGGCGGGGGGTCCCTACAATGAGCAGTACTTC.

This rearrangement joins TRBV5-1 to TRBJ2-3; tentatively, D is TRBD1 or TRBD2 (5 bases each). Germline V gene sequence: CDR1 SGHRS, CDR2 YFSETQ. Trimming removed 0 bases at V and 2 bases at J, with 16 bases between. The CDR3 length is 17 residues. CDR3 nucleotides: TGCGCCAGCAGCTTGGGGGGGAGCGTTACCTTCACAGATACGCAGTATTTT. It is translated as CASSLGGSVTFTDTQYF.

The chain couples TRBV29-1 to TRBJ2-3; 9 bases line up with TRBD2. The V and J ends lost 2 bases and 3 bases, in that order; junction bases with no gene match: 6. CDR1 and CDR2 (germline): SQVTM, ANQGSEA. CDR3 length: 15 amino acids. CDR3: CSVERLAGNTDTQYF. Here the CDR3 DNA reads TGCAGCGTTGAACGGCTAGCGGGGAATACAGATACGCAGTATTTT.

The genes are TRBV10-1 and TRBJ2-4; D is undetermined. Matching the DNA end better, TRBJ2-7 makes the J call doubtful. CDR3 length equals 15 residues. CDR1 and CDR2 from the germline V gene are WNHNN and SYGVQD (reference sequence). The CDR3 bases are TGCGCCAGCAGTGAGTCGGCAGTGTTAACCTACGAGCAGTACTTC. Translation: CASSESAVLTYEQYF.

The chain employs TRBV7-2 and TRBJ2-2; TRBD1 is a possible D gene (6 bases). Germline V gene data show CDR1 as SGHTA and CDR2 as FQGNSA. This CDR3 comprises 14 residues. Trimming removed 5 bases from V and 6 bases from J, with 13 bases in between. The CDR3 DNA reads TGTGCCAGCAGCCGAGACAGGAAACCCGGGGAGCTGTTTTTT. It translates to CASSRDRKPGELFF.

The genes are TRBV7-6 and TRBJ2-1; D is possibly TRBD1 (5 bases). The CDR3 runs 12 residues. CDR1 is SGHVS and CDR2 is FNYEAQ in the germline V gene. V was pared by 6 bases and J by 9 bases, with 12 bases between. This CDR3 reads CASSSQGFEQFF. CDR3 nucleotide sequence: TGTGCCAGCAGTTCCCAGGGTTTTGAGCAGTTCTTC.

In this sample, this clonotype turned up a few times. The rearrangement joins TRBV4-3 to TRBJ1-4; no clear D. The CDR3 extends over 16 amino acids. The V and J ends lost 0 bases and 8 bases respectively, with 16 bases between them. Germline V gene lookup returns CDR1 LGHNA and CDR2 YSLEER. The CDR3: CASSQDYRGLREKLFF. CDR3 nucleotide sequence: TGCGCCAGCAGCCAAGACTACCGGGGTTTGCGGGAAAAACTGTTTTTT.

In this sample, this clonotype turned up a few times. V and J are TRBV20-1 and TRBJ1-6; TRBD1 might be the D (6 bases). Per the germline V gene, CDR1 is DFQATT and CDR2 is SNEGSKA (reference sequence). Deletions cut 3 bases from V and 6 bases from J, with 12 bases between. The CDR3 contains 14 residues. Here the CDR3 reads CSASYRAPNSPLHF. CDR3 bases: TGCAGTGCTAGTTACAGGGCTCCTAATTCACCCCTCCACTTT.

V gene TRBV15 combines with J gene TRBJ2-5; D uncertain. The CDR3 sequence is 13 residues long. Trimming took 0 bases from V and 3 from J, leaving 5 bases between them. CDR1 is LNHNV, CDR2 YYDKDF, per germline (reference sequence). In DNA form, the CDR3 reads TGTGCCACCAGCAGAGATCCGAAAGAGACCCAGTACTTC. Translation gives CATSRDPKETQYF. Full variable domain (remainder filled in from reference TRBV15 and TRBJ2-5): DAMVIQNPRYQVTQFGKPVTLSCSQTLNHNVMYWYQQKSSQAPKLLFHYYDKDFNNEADTPDNFQSRRPNTSFCFLDIRSPGLGDTAMYLCATSRDPKETQYFGPGTRLLVL.

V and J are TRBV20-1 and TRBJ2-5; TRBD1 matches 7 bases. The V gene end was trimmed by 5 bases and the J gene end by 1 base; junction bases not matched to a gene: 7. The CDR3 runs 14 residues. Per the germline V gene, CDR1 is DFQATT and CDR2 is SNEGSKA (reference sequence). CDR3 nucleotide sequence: TGCAGTGCTCGAGGGGGCCCCGTCCAAGAGACCCAGTACTTC. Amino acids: CSARGGPVQETQYF.

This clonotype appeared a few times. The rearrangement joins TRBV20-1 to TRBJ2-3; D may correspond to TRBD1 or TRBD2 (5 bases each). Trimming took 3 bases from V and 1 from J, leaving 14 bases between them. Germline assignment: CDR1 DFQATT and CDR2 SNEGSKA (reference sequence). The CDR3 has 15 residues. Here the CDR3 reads CSASIGQGGTDTQYF. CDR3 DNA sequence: TGCAGTGCTAGTATCGGGCAGGGAGGCACAGATACGCAGTATTTT.

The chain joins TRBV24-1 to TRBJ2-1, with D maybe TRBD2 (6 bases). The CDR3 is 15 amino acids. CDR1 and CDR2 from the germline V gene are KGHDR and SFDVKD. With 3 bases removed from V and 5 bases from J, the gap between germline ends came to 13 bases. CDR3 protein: CATSDAGRGHNEQFF. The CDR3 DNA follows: TGTGCCACCAGTGATGCGGGACGGGGTCACAATGAGCAGTTCTTC.

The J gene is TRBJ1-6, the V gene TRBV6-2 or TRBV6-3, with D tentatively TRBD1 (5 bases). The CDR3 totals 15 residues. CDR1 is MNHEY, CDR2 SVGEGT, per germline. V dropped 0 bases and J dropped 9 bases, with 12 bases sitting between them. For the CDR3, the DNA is TGTGCCAGCAGTTACTCGACTCAGGGCTCTTCACCCCTCCACTTT. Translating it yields CASSYSTQGSSPLHF.

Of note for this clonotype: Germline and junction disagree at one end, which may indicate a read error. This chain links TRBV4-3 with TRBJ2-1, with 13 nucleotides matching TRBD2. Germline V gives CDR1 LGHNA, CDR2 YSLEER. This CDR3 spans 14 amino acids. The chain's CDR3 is CAGSQETSGGPQFF. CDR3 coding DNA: TGCGCCGGCAGCCAAGAGACTAGCGGGGGGCCGCAGTTCTTC.

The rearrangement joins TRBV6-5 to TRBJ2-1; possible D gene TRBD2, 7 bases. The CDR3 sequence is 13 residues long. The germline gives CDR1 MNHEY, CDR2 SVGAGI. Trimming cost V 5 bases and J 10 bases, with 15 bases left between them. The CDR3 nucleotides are TGTGCCAGCAGTCAGGGGAGGGTAACAGAGCAGTTCTTC. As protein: CASSQGRVTEQFF.

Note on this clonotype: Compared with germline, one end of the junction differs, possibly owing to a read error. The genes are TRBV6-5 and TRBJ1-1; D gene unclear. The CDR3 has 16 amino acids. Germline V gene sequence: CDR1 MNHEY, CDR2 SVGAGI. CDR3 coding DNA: TGTGACAGCAGTTATGAGGGTGTGGGAGTGGGCACTGAAGCTTTCTTT. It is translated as CDSSYEGVGVGTEAFF.

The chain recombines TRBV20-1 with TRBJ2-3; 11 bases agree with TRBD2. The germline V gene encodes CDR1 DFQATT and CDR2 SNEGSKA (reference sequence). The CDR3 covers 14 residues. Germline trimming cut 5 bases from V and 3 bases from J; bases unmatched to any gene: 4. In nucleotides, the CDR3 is TGCAGTGCTGTTCGACTAGCGGGGACAGATACGCAGTATTTT. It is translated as CSAVRLAGTDTQYF.

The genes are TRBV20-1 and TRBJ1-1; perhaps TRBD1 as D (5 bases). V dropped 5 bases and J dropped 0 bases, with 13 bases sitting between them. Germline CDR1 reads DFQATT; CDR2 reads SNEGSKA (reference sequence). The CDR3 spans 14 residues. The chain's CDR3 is CSAQGGIMNTEAFF. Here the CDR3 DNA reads TGCAGTGCTCAGGGAGGCATCATGAACACTGAAGCTTTCTTT.

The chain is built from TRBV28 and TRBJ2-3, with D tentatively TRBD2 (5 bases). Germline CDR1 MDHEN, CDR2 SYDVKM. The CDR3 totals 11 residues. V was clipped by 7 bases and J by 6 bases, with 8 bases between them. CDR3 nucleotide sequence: TGTGCCAGCACTACTAGGGATACGCAGTATTTT. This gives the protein CASTTRDTQYF.

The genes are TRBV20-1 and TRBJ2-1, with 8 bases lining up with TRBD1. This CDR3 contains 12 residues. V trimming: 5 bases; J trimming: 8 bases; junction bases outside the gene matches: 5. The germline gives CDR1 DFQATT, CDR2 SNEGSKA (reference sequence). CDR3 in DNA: TGCAGTGCTCCGGACAGGGTCGATGAGCAGTTCTTC. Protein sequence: CSAPDRVDEQFF.

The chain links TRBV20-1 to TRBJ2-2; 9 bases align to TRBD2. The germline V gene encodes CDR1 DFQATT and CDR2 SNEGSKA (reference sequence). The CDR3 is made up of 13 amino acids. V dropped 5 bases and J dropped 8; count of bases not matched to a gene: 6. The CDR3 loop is CSALGLAGGELFF. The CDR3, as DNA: TGCAGTGCTCTGGGACTAGCCGGGGGGGAGCTGTTTTTT.

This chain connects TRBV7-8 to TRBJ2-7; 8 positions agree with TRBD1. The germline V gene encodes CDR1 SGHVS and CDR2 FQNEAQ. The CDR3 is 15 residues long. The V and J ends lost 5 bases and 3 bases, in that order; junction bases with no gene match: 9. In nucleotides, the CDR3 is TGTGCCAGCAGCCCAGCAGGGGGCGGTTTCTACGAGCAGTACTTC. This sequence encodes CASSPAGGGFYEQYF.

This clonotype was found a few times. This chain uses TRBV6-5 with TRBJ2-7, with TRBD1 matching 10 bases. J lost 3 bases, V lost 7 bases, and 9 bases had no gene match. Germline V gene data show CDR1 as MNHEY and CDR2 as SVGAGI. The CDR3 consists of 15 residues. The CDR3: CASTPGTGARYEQYF. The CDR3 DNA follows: TGTGCCAGCACCCCGGGGACAGGGGCACGCTACGAGCAGTACTTC.

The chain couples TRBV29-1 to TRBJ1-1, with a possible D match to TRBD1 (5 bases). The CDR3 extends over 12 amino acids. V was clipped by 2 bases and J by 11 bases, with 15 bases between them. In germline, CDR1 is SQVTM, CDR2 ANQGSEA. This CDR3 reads CSVERSGPRAFF. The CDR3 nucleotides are TGCAGCGTTGAAAGGTCGGGACCCCGGGCTTTCTTT.

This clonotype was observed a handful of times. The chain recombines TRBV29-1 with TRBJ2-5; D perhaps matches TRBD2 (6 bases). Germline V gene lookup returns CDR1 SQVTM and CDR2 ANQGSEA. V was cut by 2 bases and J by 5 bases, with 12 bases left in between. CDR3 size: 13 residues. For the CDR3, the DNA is TGCAGCGTTGAAATAATCGCGGGGGAGACCCAGTACTTC. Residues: CSVEIIAGETQYF. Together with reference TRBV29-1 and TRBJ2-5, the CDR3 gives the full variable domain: SAVISQKPSRDICQRGTSLTIQCQVDSQVTMMFWYRQQPGQSLTLIATANQGSEATYESGFVIDKFPISRPNLTFSTLTVSNMSPEDSSIYLCSVEIIAGETQYFGPGTRLLVL.